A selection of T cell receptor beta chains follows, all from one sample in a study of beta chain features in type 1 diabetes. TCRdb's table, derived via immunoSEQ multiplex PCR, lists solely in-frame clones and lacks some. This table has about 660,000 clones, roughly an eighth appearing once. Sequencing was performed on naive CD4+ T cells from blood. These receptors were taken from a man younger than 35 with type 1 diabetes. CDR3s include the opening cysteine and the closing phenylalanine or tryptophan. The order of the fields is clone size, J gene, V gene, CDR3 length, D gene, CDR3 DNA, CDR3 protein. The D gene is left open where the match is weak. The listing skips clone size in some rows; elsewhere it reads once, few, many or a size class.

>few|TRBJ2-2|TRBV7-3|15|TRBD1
TGTGCCAGCAGTTCCGGGACAGCGAACACCGGGGAGCTGTTTTTT
CASSSGTANTGELFF
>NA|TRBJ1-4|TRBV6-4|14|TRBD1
TGTGCCAGGAAGAACAGGGGAATGAGCGAAAAACTGTTTTTT
CARKNRGMSEKLFF
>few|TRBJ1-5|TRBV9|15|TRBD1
TGTGCCAGCAGCCAGGGGGGTGATAGCAATCAGCCCCAGCATTTT
CASSQGGDSNQPQHF
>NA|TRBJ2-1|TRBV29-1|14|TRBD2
TGCAGCGTTGAGGCGGGGGTGTCTATAGATGAGCAGTTCTTC
CSVEAGVSIDEQFF
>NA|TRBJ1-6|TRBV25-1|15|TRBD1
TGTGCCAGCAGTGCCCCGGGACAGGGTAGTTCACCCCTCCACTTT
CASSAPGQGSSPLHF
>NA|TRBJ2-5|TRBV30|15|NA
TGTGCCTGGAGTGTAATCGGCAGGGGATCGGAGACCCAGTACTTC
CAWSVIGRGSETQYF
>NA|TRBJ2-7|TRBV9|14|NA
TGTGCCAGCAGCGTAGCCGAGGGTGGCTACGAGCAGTACTTC
CASSVAEGGYEQYF
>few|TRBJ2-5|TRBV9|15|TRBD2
TGTGCCAGCAGCGTAGTGACTAGCCCTTCAGAGACCCAGTACTTC
CASSVVTSPSETQYF
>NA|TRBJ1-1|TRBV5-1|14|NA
TGCGCCAGCAGCCTGGGGACGGGCAACACTGAAGCTTTCTTT
CASSLGTGNTEAFF
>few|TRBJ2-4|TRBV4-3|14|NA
TGCGCCAGCAGCCAAGATTACGGCCAAAACATTCAGTACTTC
CASSQDYGQNIQYF
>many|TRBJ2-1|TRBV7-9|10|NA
TGTGCCAGCAGCGGAACTGCGGCAATCTTC
CASSGTAAIF